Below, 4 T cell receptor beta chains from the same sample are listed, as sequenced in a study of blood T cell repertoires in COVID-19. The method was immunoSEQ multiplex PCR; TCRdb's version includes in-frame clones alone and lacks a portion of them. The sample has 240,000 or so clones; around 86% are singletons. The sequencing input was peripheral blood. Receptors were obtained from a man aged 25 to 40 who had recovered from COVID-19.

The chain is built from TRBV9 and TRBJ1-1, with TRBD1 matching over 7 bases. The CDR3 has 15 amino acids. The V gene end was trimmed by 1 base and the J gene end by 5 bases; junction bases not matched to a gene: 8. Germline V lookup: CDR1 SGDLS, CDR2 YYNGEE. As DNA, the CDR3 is TGTGCCAGCAGCGTAAGGGCAGGGGGGAGTACTGAAGCTTTCTTT. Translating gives CASSVRAGGSTEAFF.

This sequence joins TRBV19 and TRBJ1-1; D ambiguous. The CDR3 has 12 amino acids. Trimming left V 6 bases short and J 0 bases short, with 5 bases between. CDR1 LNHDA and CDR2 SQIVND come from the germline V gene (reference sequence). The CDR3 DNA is TGTGCCAGTAGCGTTCTGAACACTGAAGCTTTCTTT. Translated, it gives CASSVLNTEAFF.

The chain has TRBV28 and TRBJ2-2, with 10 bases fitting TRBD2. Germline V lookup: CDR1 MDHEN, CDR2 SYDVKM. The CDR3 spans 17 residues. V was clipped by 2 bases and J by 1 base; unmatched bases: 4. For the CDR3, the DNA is TGTGCCAGCAGTTTAATTATAGCGGGGGGGAACACCGGGGAGCTGTTTTTT. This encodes CASSLIIAGGNTGELFF.

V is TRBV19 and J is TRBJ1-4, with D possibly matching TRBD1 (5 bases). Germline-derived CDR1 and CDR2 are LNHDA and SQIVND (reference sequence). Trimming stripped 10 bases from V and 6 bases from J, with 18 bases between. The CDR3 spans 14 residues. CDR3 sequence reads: CATRESGWYEKLFF. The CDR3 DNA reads TGTGCCACCCGCGAATCAGGGTGGTATGAAAAACTGTTTTTT.